The clone carrying this T cell receptor (beta chain) was picked up a small number of times. Selection for sequencing was limited to patients who had shown CD8+CD57+ cell expansion by flow cytometry. The record originates from a study of CD8+CD57+ T cells in acquired aplastic anemia. Across the whole study: DNA recovered from sorted CD4+ and CD8+ cells had a mean of 3.2 ug.

For CDR3 and TCR beta VDJ profiling, genomic DNA was the template used. TCRdb independently ran MiXCR on the reads; one entry per CDR3 protein. This table holds about 260,000 distinct CDR3 sequences, approximately 82% found once. The V segment lost 4 bases and the J segment 2 bases; nucleotides outside the gene matches: 18. CDR1 is KGHDR, CDR2 SFDVKD, per germline. This CDR3 is 19 amino acids long. The chain uses TRBV24-1 and TRBJ1-2; 7 bases are shared with TRBD1. Sequencing was carried out using sorted CD4+, CD8+, or CD8+CD57+ T cells (not recorded which) from PBMCs. The TCR was taken from a human donor with aplastic anemia. Written as DNA, the CDR3 is TGTGCCACCAGTGACAAGAAAACAGGGGTCGGAGGGTCAAACTATGGCTACACCTTC. This sequence encodes CATSDKKTGVGGSNYGYTF.